This record looks at one TCR beta chain sequence and its context. This record belongs to a study of blood T cell repertoires in COVID-19. Turning to the study itself: COVID-19 samples collected from the United States, Italy and Spain covered acute and convalescent phases.

The repertoire was sequenced with immunoSEQ multiplex PCR; TCRdb's copy has only in-frame clones and lacks some. The profile shows about 43,000 clones, 82% of them singletons. The sequence derives from a woman aged 60-75 years with acute or convalescent COVID-19. Specimen: peripheral blood.

The CDR3 DNA follows: TGTGCCAGCAGTGTTACGGGGGGGAACAATGAGCAGTTCTTC. The encoded protein is CASSVTGGNNEQFF. This rearrangement joins TRBV2 to TRBJ2-1; 8 bases map to TRBD2. The CDR3 extends over 14 amino acids. Losses at the gene ends were 4 bases for V and 5 bases for J; bases not matched to a gene: 4. Germline CDR1 reads SNHLY; CDR2 reads FYNNEI.